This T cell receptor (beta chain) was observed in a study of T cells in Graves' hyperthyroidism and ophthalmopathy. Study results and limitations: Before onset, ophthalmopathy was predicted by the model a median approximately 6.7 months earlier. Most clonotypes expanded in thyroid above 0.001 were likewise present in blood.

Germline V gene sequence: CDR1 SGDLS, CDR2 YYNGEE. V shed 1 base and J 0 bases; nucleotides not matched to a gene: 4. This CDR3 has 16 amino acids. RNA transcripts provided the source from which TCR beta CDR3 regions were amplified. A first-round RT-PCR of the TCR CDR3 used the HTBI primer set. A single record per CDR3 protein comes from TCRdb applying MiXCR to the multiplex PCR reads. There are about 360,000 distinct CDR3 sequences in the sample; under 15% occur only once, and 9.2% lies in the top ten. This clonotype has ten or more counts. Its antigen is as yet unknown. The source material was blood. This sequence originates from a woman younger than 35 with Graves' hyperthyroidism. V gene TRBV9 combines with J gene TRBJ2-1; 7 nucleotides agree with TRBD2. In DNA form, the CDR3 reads TGTGCCAGCAGCGTACCTAGCGGTAGCTCCTACAATGAGCAGTTCTTC. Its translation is CASSVPSGSSYNEQFF. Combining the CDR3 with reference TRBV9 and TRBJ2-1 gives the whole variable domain DSGVTQTPKHLITATGQRVTLRCSPRSGDLSVYWYQQSLDQGLQFLIQYYNGEERAKGNILERFSAQQFPDLHSELNLSSLELGDSALYFCASSVPSGSSYNEQFFGPGTRLTVL.